Below are 18 T cell receptor beta chains sequenced from a single sample in a study of T cells after yellow fever vaccination. In TCRdb, the 5' RACE reads were re-called with MiXCR into one record per CDR3 protein. This sample has some 110,000 distinct CDR3 sequences; more than 6% occur once, and the top ten carry approximately 2.7%. Material: CD4+ T cells sorted from PBMCs, obtained 9 to 10 days after the first yellow fever vaccination. These receptors came from a man aged 18 to 29 who received the YFV17D yellow fever vaccine.

This clonotype was seen many times. The chain employs TRBV18 and TRBJ1-1, with 8 bases matching TRBD1. Per germline, CDR1 KGHSH and CDR2 LQKENI. The J segment lost 4 bases and the V segment lost 3 bases, leaving 4 bases of the junction unmatched. This CDR3 is built from 14 residues. CDR3 region: CASSPDRGGTEAFF. CDR3 bases: TGTGCCAGCTCACCCGACAGGGGTGGCACTGAAGCTTTCTTT.

This clonotype was observed many times. This chain uses TRBV7-9 with TRBJ2-1, with TRBD1 identical over 7 bases. Losses at the gene ends were 5 bases for V and 14 bases for J; bases not matched to a gene: 18. The CDR3 extends over 15 amino acids. Germline V lookup: CDR1 SEHNR, CDR2 FQNEAQ (reference sequence). The CDR3 DNA is TGTGCCAGCAGCCCCCAGGGGGAGCGGTCTTGGGTAGAGTTCTTC. It codes for CASSPQGERSWVEFF.

Notes on this clonotype: A much bigger clone sits one base away, suggesting this may be a read error. The rearrangement joins TRBV3-1 to TRBJ2-3; a possible D gene is TRBD1 (6 bases). The germline V gene has CDR1 LGHDT and CDR2 YNNKEL (reference sequence). CDR3 size: 15 residues. V lost 4 bases and J 1 base, leaving 12 bases between the germline ends. CDR3 DNA sequence: TGTGCCAGCAGCCCTTGGACAGTGGGCACAGATACGCAGTATTTT. This gives the protein CASSPWTVGTDTQYF.

This clonotype occurred many times. The chain joins TRBV11-2 to TRBJ2-2, with a weak D call TRBD2 (6 bases). V was shortened by 5 bases and J by 4 bases, with 20 bases between the two germline ends. The CDR3 is 17 residues long. Germline V lookup: CDR1 SGHAT, CDR2 FQNNGV. The CDR3 DNA is TGTGCCAGCAGCAACTTGCGGGGAGGCCCGGGCACCGGGGAGCTGTTTTTT. This translates into CASSNLRGGPGTGELFF.

This clonotype was detected ten times or more. The chain employs TRBV12-3 or TRBV12-4 and TRBJ2-7; a possible D gene is TRBD2 (6 bases). V lost 6 bases and J lost 6, with 18 bases in between. This CDR3 comprises 14 residues. The CDR3, as DNA: TGTGCCAGCAGCCCCCAGGGACTCTTTGGCGAGCAGTACGTC. Translating gives CASSPQGLFGEQYV.

This clonotype came up many times. DNA of the CDR3: TGTGCCAGCAGTTTAGGGTTTGGGGGGGCCGACTCCCTCTCCTACAATGAGCAGTTCTTC. Its protein is CASSLGFGGADSLSYNEQFF. The chain combines TRBV12-3 or TRBV12-4 with TRBJ2-1; TRBD2 might be the D (7 bases). Trimming took off 1 base at V and 0 bases at J, with 22 bases between the two ends. CDR3 length: 20 residues.

This clonotype was picked up many times. This chain uses TRBV3-1 with TRBJ2-7; tentatively, D is TRBD1 or TRBD2 (5 bases each). Germline assignment: CDR1 LGHDT and CDR2 YNNKEL (reference sequence). V was pared by 2 bases and J by 4 bases, with 12 bases between. The CDR3 sequence is 14 residues long. As DNA, the CDR3 is TGTGCCAGCAGCCAAACCGGGGCGGTATACGAGCAGTACTTC. It specifies CASSQTGAVYEQYF.

This clonotype was recorded only once. This sequence may be a read error, since a much larger clone differs from it by one base. V is TRBV18 and J is TRBJ1-5; the D is unclear. The length of the CDR3 is 14 residues. Germline assignment: CDR1 KGHSH and CDR2 LQKENI. The germline V and J ends were trimmed by 7 bases and 7 bases, with 17 bases remaining between them. The CDR3 protein is CASCSNRGGQPQHF. In DNA, the CDR3 is TGTGCCAGCTGCTCGAACCGGGGAGGACAGCCCCAGCATTTT.

This clonotype was detected ten times or more. This chain connects TRBV6-1 to TRBJ2-2; possibly TRBD1 or TRBD2 for D (6 bases each). In germline, CDR1 is MNHNS, CDR2 SASEGT. V lost 6 bases and J lost 5, with 16 bases in between. The CDR3 spans 15 residues. CDR3 amino acids: CASRAGGRGTGELFF. The CDR3 coding sequence is TGTGCCAGCAGGGCTGGGGGGCGCGGAACCGGGGAGCTGTTTTTT.

Note on this clonotype: A much larger clone lies one base from this, so it may be a read error. J is TRBJ2-3 and V is TRBV6-2 or TRBV6-3; D is undetermined. Trimming took 8 bases from V and 0 from J, leaving 15 bases between them. The length of the CDR3 is 15 residues. In germline, CDR1 is MNHEY, CDR2 SVGEGT. The CDR3 spells CASGPDPGSTDTQYF. The CDR3 DNA follows: TGTGCCAGCGGGCCGGACCCCGGCAGCACAGATACGCAGTATTTT.

There are many counts of this clonotype. The J gene is TRBJ2-5, the V gene TRBV7-2; D may be TRBD1 or TRBD2 (7 bases each). The V end lost 4 bases, the J end lost 3 bases, and 18 bases lay between the germline ends. The CDR3 consists of 16 residues. Germline CDR1 reads SGHTA; CDR2 reads FQGNSA. CDR3: CASSSQPGGGKETQYF. The CDR3 nucleotides are TGTGCCAGCAGCTCCCAACCAGGGGGAGGGAAAGAGACCCAGTACTTC. Full variable domain (remainder filled in from reference TRBV7-2 and TRBJ2-5): GAGVSQSPSNKVTEKGKDVELRCDPISGHTALYWYRQSLGQGLEFLIYFQGNSAPDKSGLPSDRFSAERTGGSVSTLTIQRTQQEDSAVYLCASSSQPGGGKETQYFGPGTRLLVL.

This clonotype was counted ten times or more. The chain employs TRBV7-6 and TRBJ2-5; tentatively, D is TRBD1 or TRBD2 (6 bases each). V lost 4 bases to trimming and J lost 5 bases, with 20 bases between them. There are 16 residues in the CDR3. Germline V gene lookup returns CDR1 SGHVS and CDR2 FNYEAQ. CDR3 DNA sequence: TGTGCCAGCAGCTCTTTACTGGGGGCTGGGAGGGAGACCCAGTACTTC. Its translation: CASSSLLGAGRETQYF. The full variable domain, in which reference TRBV7-6 and TRBJ2-5 provide the parts outside the CDR3, is GAGVSQSPRYKVTKRGQDVALRCDPISGHVSLYWYRQALGQGPEFLTYFNYEAQQDKSGLPNDRFSAERPEGSISTLTIQRTEQRDSAMYRCASSSLLGAGRETQYFGPGTRLLVL.

This clonotype was observed at least ten times. The V call is TRBV9, the J call TRBJ2-5; D is ambiguous. Trimming pared 0 bases from V and 5 bases from J, leaving 8 bases between. The CDR3 has 13 residues. Per germline, CDR1 SGDLS and CDR2 YYNGEE. The CDR3 sequence: CASSVVGSETQYF. The CDR3 nucleotides are TGTGCCAGCAGCGTAGTGGGGTCTGAGACCCAGTACTTC.

This clonotype was seen repeatedly, ten times or more. DNA for the CDR3: TGTGCCATCAGGGACAGTACGGGGGGTCAGCCCCAGCATTTT. Its translation: CAIRDSTGGQPQHF. This chain connects TRBV10-3 to TRBJ1-5; possible D gene TRBD1, 6 bases. CDR1 and CDR2 from the germline V gene are ENHRY and SYGVKD. The V gene lost 6 bases and the J gene lost 6 bases, with 15 bases spanning the gap. The CDR3 has 14 amino acids.

In its sample, this clonotype was seen many times. V and J are TRBV7-8 and TRBJ1-1; weak D call: TRBD1 (6 bases). Germline V gives CDR1 SGHVS, CDR2 FQNEAQ. Trimming removed 3 bases at V and 10 bases at J, with 15 bases between. This CDR3 contains 13 residues. The CDR3 nucleotides are TGTGCCAGCAGCTTGGGGCAGGGCAGGGGAGCTTTCTTT. Translating it yields CASSLGQGRGAFF.

The genes are TRBV6-5 and TRBJ1-1; weak D call: TRBD1 (5 bases). CDR1 is MNHEY, CDR2 SVGAGI, per germline. The V end lost 2 bases, the J end lost 10 bases, and 20 bases lay between the germline ends. The CDR3 has 15 amino acids. The CDR3 coding sequence is TGTGCCAGCAGTTACGAAGCAGGGCGTGAGGGGCGAGCTTTCTTT. Residues: CASSYEAGREGRAFF.

Ten or more counts support this clonotype. In DNA, the CDR3 is TGCGCCAGCAGTGAGAACCTACTAGGGGCCTACAATGAGCAGTTCTTC. This translates into CASSENLLGAYNEQFF. The rearrangement links TRBV10-2 to TRBJ2-1; perhaps D is TRBD1 or TRBD2 (5 bases each). Germline V gives CDR1 WSHSY, CDR2 SAAADI. Trimming pared 2 bases from V and 2 bases from J, leaving 13 bases between. This CDR3 comprises 16 residues.

The table lists this clonotype with many counts. The genes are TRBV10-3 and TRBJ1-3; unclear D gene. Trimming took off 5 bases at V and 0 bases at J, with 8 bases between the two ends. The CDR3 is 14 residues long. Germline CDR1 reads ENHRY; CDR2 reads SYGVKD. The DNA for the CDR3 is TGTGCCATCAGTACGTCGTCCTCTGGAAACACCATATATTTT. Translating gives CAISTSSSGNTIYF.